Detailed here is one TCR beta chain. The authors' processing: Amplified reference gene primers provided the basis for estimating nucleated cell counts. Libraries were prepared by immunoSEQ multiplex PCR; TCRdb keeps only in-frame clonotypes and omits some of them. That table furnishes V, J and clone size, whereas the DNA furnished D and trimming. The table lists under 350,000 clones, about nine tenths of them singletons. The sample comes from a study of blood T cell repertoires in COVID-19. The wider study: COVID-19 samples collected from the United States, Italy and Spain covered acute and convalescent phases.

Between the trimmed V and J ends, which lost 6 bases and 5 bases, there was a span of 13 bases. The germline V gene has CDR1 SNHLY and CDR2 FYNNEI. This CDR3 comprises 13 residues. Cohorts were assigned according to the clinical history that participants reported. This receptor was obtained from a man aged 60-69 years who had recovered from COVID-19. This sequence joins TRBV2 and TRBJ2-5, with a weak D call TRBD1 (6 bases). Sequenced material: PBMCs or T cells enriched from blood (not recorded which). CDR3 bases: TGTGCCAGCAGCCCAGGACAGTGGGAGACCCAGTACTTC. It specifies CASSPGQWETQYF.